The rows below give T cell receptor beta chains drawn from one sample of a study of T cells in localized non-small cell lung cancer. The protocol was immunoSEQ multiplex PCR, while the TCRdb copy is restricted to in-frame clones and leaves out a portion. The data show 75,000 to 80,000 clones, 88% seen once. The sequences come from peripheral blood, collected before any cancer treatment. The origin of the receptors is a woman between 35 and 75 years old with stage I squamous cell lung carcinoma. Both conserved end residues are part of each CDR3. A D gene is named only where the DNA matches it firmly. Clone size is stated in some rows and not others, as once, few, many or a class when expanded.

j_call d_call v_call clone_size cdr3_nt cdr3_aa
TRBJ1-1 TRBD1 TRBV29-1 - TGCAGCGTTAAGACAGGGGGGGCAGCTGAAGCTTTCTTT CSVKTGGAAEAFF
TRBJ2-7 - TRBV9 - TGTGCCAGCAGCACCCACGGAGCGGTTTACGAGCAGTACTTC CASSTHGAVYEQYF
TRBJ1-2 - TRBV7-9 - TGTGCCAGCAGTCATAACGATGCAGCCAATGGCTACACCTTC CASSHNDAANGYTF
TRBJ2-3 - TRBV5-1 - TGCGCCAGCAGCCCCCGGGTTCGGGGGTTAGATACGCAGTATTTT CASSPRVRGLDTQYF
TRBJ2-7 TRBD2 TRBV7-9 - TGTGCCAGCAGCTTAGCCGCCAGGGAGGGCTACGAGCAGTACTTC CASSLAAREGYEQYF
TRBJ1-3 TRBD1 TRBV5-1 - TGCGCCAGCAGCCCCGGACAGGGTGATGGAAACACCATATATTTT CASSPGQGDGNTIYF
TRBJ1-2 - TRBV5-1 few TGCGCCAGCAGCTTGGGGGGTCTCGGCGAAGGTGGCTACACCTTC CASSLGGLGEGGYTF
TRBJ1-1 - TRBV6-1 - TGTGCCAGCAGTGAAGCGCTTGGGGTCTTGAACACTGAAGCTTTCTTT CASSEALGVLNTEAFF
TRBJ1-2 TRBD1 TRBV7-8 few TGTGCCAGCAGTCCTCCGGGACAGGCCTCGGGGGGCTACACCTTC CASSPPGQASGGYTF
TRBJ2-7 - TRBV27 - TGTGCCAGCAGTTTATCGGAATCTGCTTACGAGCAGTACTTC CASSLSESAYEQYF
TRBJ1-1 - TRBV11-2 - TGTGCCAGCAGCGCTCCATTCGGCGAGGACACTGAAGCTTTCTTT CASSAPFGEDTEAFF
TRBJ1-1 TRBD1 TRBV2 - TGTGCCAGCAGTACCGACAGGGTAGGTGGAGGGGCTTTCTTT CASSTDRVGGGAFF
TRBJ1-2 - TRBV30 - TGTGCCTGGAGTGGGGGCAGCTACGGCTACACCTTC CAWSGGSYGYTF
TRBJ1-3 - TRBV6-1 - TGTGCCAGCAGTGAAGTGCGGGGAAACACCATATATTTT CASSEVRGNTIYF
TRBJ1-5 - TRBV10-3 - TGTGCCATCAGTGGTGAACAGGGAAATCAGCCCCAGCATTTT CAISGEQGNQPQHF
TRBJ2-7 - TRBV11-2 - TGTGCCAGCAGCTTAGTGGGTGTAGCCTACGAGCAGTACTTC CASSLVGVAYEQYF
TRBJ2-3 - TRBV5-1 - TGCGCCAGCAGCTGGCGAACGGGGCCCACAGATACGCAGTATTTT CASSWRTGPTDTQYF
TRBJ2-3 TRBD2 TRBV5-1 - TGCGCCAGCACCGAACTAGCGGGGGGCACAGATACGCAGTATTTT CASTELAGGTDTQYF
TRBJ2-7 TRBD1 TRBV5-5 few TGTGCCAGCAGCTACGGGACAGGGTCGATCGAGCAGTACTTC CASSYGTGSIEQYF
TRBJ1-1 - TRBV12-5 - TGTGCTAGTGGAGTGGAGGGGTGGGCTGAAGCTTTCTTT CASGVEGWAEAFF
TRBJ2-1 - TRBV29-1 - TGCAGCGCCCCCTCCCAGGGGACAAATGAGCAGTTCTTC CSAPSQGTNEQFF
TRBJ1-1 TRBD1 TRBV5-6 - TGTGCCAGCAGCTCTCGGACAGGGGCATCCGCTGAAGCTTTCTTT CASSSRTGASAEAFF
TRBJ1-1 TRBD1 TRBV6-5 - TGTGCCAGCACCCAGGGGGTGGACACTGAAGCTTTCTTT CASTQGVDTEAFF
TRBJ1-1 - TRBV30 - TGTGCCTGGAGATATTCCAGGTTGAACACTGAAGCTTTCTTT CAWRYSRLNTEAFF
TRBJ2-1 - TRBV2 few TGTGCCAGCAGTTGGAACGTGGAGGAGCAGTTCTTC CASSWNVEEQFF
TRBJ2-5 - TRBV7-3 - TGTGCCAGCAGCCGCGGTTTCCAAGAGACCCAGTACTTC CASSRGFQETQYF
TRBJ2-5 TRBD2 TRBV18 - TGTGCCAGCTCTCCGGGGGGGTACCAAGAGACCCAGTACTTC CASSPGGYQETQYF
TRBJ2-2 - TRBV6-5 - TGTGCCAGCACTATATCGGACGGGAACACCGGGGAGCTGTTTTTT CASTISDGNTGELFF
TRBJ2-7 - TRBV5-1 - TGCGCCAGCAGCCTGACAGCCTACGGGGAGCAGTACTTC CASSLTAYGEQYF
TRBJ2-1 TRBD2 TRBV10-3 - TGTGCCATCAGTGACAGGCTAGCGGGGGGCTACAATGAGCAGTTCTTC CAISDRLAGGYNEQFF
TRBJ1-2 - TRBV29-1 - TGCAGCGTTGGACAGAGTACAAGAGCTAACTATGGCTACACCTTC CSVGQSTRANYGYTF
TRBJ1-2 - TRBV7-6 - TGTGCCAGCAGCTTAGGTGTCGGGGGTCCCTATGGCTACACCTTC CASSLGVGGPYGYTF
TRBJ2-1 - TRBV9 - TGTGCCAGCAGCGTAGGGCTAGCATACAATGAGCAGTTCTTC CASSVGLAYNEQFF
TRBJ1-5 - TRBV6-5 - TGTGCCAGCAGTTACGGGGGACCTAATAGCAATCAGCCCCAGCATTTT CASSYGGPNSNQPQHF
TRBJ1-5 - TRBV19 - TGTGCCAGTAGGAACAGGGACTGGGGGTCCCAGCATTTT CASRNRDWGSQHF
TRBJ2-2 - TRBV25-1 - TGTGCCAGCAGTGACAATGTACCCACCGGGGAGCTGTTTTTT CASSDNVPTGELFF
TRBJ2-4 TRBD1 TRBV5-4 once TGTGCCAGCAGCTCCCAGGACAGGGCAAACATTCAGTACTTC CASSSQDRANIQYF
TRBJ1-2 - TRBV12-5 - TGTGCTAGTGGTTTGGTACACGGGGGCGCAGGCTATGGCTACACCTTC CASGLVHGGAGYGYTF
TRBJ2-7 - TRBV30 once TGTGCCTGGAGTGTACCGTTTGGGGTAGGCTACGAGCAGTACTTC CAWSVPFGVGYEQYF
TRBJ1-1 - TRBV7-9 - TGTGCCAGCAGCTTATTAATTCAGGGTAAGACTGAAGCTTTCTTT CASSLLIQGKTEAFF
TRBJ1-5 - TRBV4-2 - TGTGCCAGCAGCCAAGAACCTAGCAATCAGCCCCAGCATTTT CASSQEPSNQPQHF
TRBJ2-5 TRBD2 TRBV11-3 - TGTGCCAGCAGCCAAGGACTAGCGGGGGTGGAGACCCAGTACTTC CASSQGLAGVETQYF
TRBJ1-6 - TRBV10-2 few TGCGCCAGCAGTGACGGGCAGGTCCTCGGTTCACCCCTCCACTTT CASSDGQVLGSPLHF
TRBJ1-2 TRBD1 TRBV5-4 - TGTGCCAGCAGCTTTCAGGGGGCGCGTGGCTACACCTTC CASSFQGARGYTF
TRBJ2-1 TRBD2 TRBV5-4 - TGTGCCAGCAGCTTGGGGGCGGGCGGGGGCTACAATGAGCAGTTCTTC CASSLGAGGGYNEQFF
TRBJ2-1 TRBD2 TRBV9 - TGTGCCAGCAGCCTTCCTGGGCGGGGGGCCAATGAGCAGTTCTTC CASSLPGRGANEQFF
TRBJ2-3 TRBD2 TRBV7-2 - TGTGCCAGCAGGCTACTAGCGGGCGCTAGCACAGATACGCAGTATTTT CASRLLAGASTDTQYF
TRBJ1-5 TRBD1 TRBV4-1 - TGCGCCAGCAGCCGGACAGGGGATCAGCCCCAGCATTTT CASSRTGDQPQHF
TRBJ2-3 TRBD2 TRBV7-9 - TGTGCCAGCAGCGTACTAGCGGGGGGGAGCACAGATACGCAGTATTTT CASSVLAGGSTDTQYF
TRBJ2-3 - TRBV6-5 - TGTGCCAGCAGTTCCCCTACAGATACGCAGTATTTT CASSSPTDTQYF
TRBJ1-2 - TRBV4-1 - TGCGCCAGCAGCCAAGAGAGAATAGGCGATGGCTACACCTTC CASSQERIGDGYTF
TRBJ1-5 - TRBV10-3 - TGTGCCATCAGTGACCCGACAGGAGTTAGCAATCAGCCCCAGCATTTT CAISDPTGVSNQPQHF
TRBJ2-3 - TRBV7-9 - TGTGCCAGCAGCTTAGAGCTCGGGGCAGATACGCAGTATTTT CASSLELGADTQYF
TRBJ1-5 TRBD1 TRBV5-6 - TGTGCCAGCAGCTCCTCGGACAGGGACAGCAATCAGCCCCAGCATTTT CASSSSDRDSNQPQHF
TRBJ2-2 - TRBV11-1 - TGTGCCAGCAGCTCGGGGCAGGTGAACACCGGGGAGCTGTTTTTT CASSSGQVNTGELFF
TRBJ1-5 - TRBV12-5 - TGTGCTAGTGGTGTAGGGGGACATAGCAATCAGCCCCAGCATTTT CASGVGGHSNQPQHF
TRBJ1-1 - TRBV6-5 - TGTGCCAGCAGTACCGGGACATTGAACACTGAAGCTTTCTTT CASSTGTLNTEAFF
TRBJ2-3 TRBD1 TRBV30 - TGTGCCTGGACAGGGGGCTCGGGAGATACGCAGTATTTT CAWTGGSGDTQYF
TRBJ2-5 - TRBV30 - TGTGCCTGGAGTCGAAGCGGAGGGCACCCGCAAGAGACCCAGTACTTC CAWSRSGGHPQETQYF